Reported below is one TCR beta chain. Ten or more counts support this clonotype. The clone's antigen remains unknown. The input lacks base qualities; no much larger clone sits a single base away. This sample was taken from a study of neurological immune-mediated disorders (dated by TCRdb to between 2018 and 2021). About the investigation overall: Peripheral blood TCR-beta repertoires from HTLV-I-associated myelopathy (HAM/TSP) patients, multiple sclerosis patients and healthy controls were compared by UMI-based sequencing. The approximately 99 TCR-beta libraries included longitudinal samples, technical triplicates and paired sorted CD4+ and CD8+ T-cell subsets alongside PBMC samples. The cohort included 60 to 75 subjects: roughly 14 with HAM/TSP, around 34 with multiple sclerosis, and 20 healthy controls.

From the cysteine up to the phenylalanine, the CDR3 has a length of 14 residues. The sequence is cut down to CDR3 DNA, 42 bases in frame from base 1. Trimming at the junction amounts to 4 bases on V and 4 bases on J, and the germline ends lie 11 bases apart. CDR1 and CDR2 (SGHRS, YFSETQ) derive from the germline V gene. Blood bank volunteers in Maryland, USA served as the healthy controls. TCR libraries for sorted subsets were made from some 1 million sorted CD4+ or CD8+ T cells. Peripheral blood was subjected to Ficoll-Hypaque density gradient centrifugation to isolate PBMCs, which were then cryopreserved in liquid nitrogen. Paired sorted CD4+ and CD8+ subsets came from healthy controls, HAM/TSP patients and MS patients. Summary of the overall study and its limitations: No identical CDR3 amino acid sequences were shared among expanded clones across subjects, suggesting private TCR-beta repertoires in all groups. The highest TCR clonal expansion was observed in HAM/TSP patients, whereas the lowest was observed in MS patients, even when compared with healthy controls.

To synthesize cDNA, template-switch 5'RACE was performed with a primer carrying a 10-nucleotide random unique molecular identifier so that each TCR transcript was tagged. Every sequencing run covered 15-18 subjects and yielded more than 170 million TCR-beta sequences. Total RNA was extracted with the RNeasy kit. TCR-beta VDJ regions were amplified with primers for the TCR constant region and the 5'RACE anchor, using the KAPA Real-time Library Amplification kit. Sample indexes and Illumina adaptors were added in a first PCR, after which library yield was increased in a second PCR. The roughly 650 bp TCR product was size-selected on a 2% E-gel SizeSelection system after Ampure bead purification. Before pooling, libraries had their quality checked on a Bioanalyzer, their concentration measured with Qubit, and their quantity determined with the Kapa Library Quantification kit. An Illumina HiSeq 2500 was used to sequence the libraries paired-end at 2 x 150 bp. To increase sequence diversity, about 25-31% phiX was spiked into each library pool. The study's own analysis went as follows. Quality-filtered reads were processed with the UMI-based MiGEC pipeline, which removed over 85% of raw TCR sequences during error correction. IMGT germline references were used for aligning VDJ genes, and each clonotype was defined as a unique CDR3 amino acid sequence together with its V-J genes. Clonal expansion, Shannon diversity, and CDR3 relatedness (CalcPairwiseDistances, ClusterSamples) were evaluated with VDJtools, and phylogenetic trees were built with CLCbio workbench. Expanded clones were defined as having at least 8 unique UMIs, based on coefficient-of-variation modelling across technical triplicates. TCRdb reprocessed the public reads (quality trimming at Q25 with fastp, clone calling with MiXCR) and kept in-frame beta chains. Every entry covers one CDR3 protein and lists the most common genes and DNA from its rows. TCRdb's processing, not the study's, gives the V and J calls here. Here the sample has around 20,000 distinct CDR3 sequences; around 6.2% occur a single time. The leading ten clones occupy less than 50% of the sample.

The rearranged segments are TRBV5-1 and TRBJ2-2; the D gene could be either TRBD1 or TRBD2, each agreeing at 5 bases. Sequenced input: CD8+ T cells from blood. The sequence was collected from a man aged 18 to 35 in good health. The DNA sequence is given as TGCGCCAGCAGCCGGGACCGCGGCACCGGGGAGCTGTTTTTT. Translated, it gives CASSRDRGTGELFF.